This T cell receptor beta chain was found in a study of cytomegalovirus exposure and HLA in healthy donors. This clone was seen only once. Its specificity is unknown. The study ran its PCR with 60 Vbeta and 13 Jbeta primers. Assay used: immunoSEQ multiplex PCR; TCRdb lists only in-frame clones, some missing. The sample has about 150,000 clones, around 80% seen once. Study-level findings and limits: Reports indicate that TCR beta sequences accurately predicted the HLA-A and HLA-B alleles of most subjects.

The CDR3 spans 15 residues. Germline trimming cut 6 bases from V and 3 bases from J; bases unmatched to any gene: 4. Germline assignment: CDR1 MNHEY and CDR2 SVGAGI. The source of this sequence is a woman in her thirties or forties in good health and CMV-seronegative. V is TRBV6-5 and J is TRBJ1-6, with TRBD1 matching over 8 bases. Material for sequencing was PBMCs. CDR3: CASRKDRGYNSPLHF. CDR3 nucleotides: TGTGCCAGCAGAAAAGACAGGGGCTATAATTCACCCCTCCACTTT.